The sequence of this T cell receptor (beta chain) was determined in a study of blood T cell repertoires in COVID-19. On the study more broadly: From the United States, Italy and Spain came samples of acute and convalescent COVID-19. Nucleic acid was either cDNA or gDNA, and it came from T cells, B-cell-depleted T cells, or PBMCs.

Authors' processing steps: Reference gene primer amplification gave nucleated cell count estimates. Data came from immunoSEQ multiplex PCR; TCRdb stores just in-frame clones and leaves some out. From that table come the V and J calls and clone size; the DNA was used to work out D and trimming. The sample holds 150,000 to 200,000 clones, around 84% seen once. The specimen sequenced was peripheral blood. The receptor's source is a middle-aged man with active or convalescent COVID-19.

The CDR3 nucleotides read TGTGCCACCGCGGGGGGGCGTTCGGATAATTCACCCCTCCACTTT. Its protein is CATAGGRSDNSPLHF. The chain employs TRBV7-9 and TRBJ1-6; a weak D match, TRBD1 (6 bases). Germline-derived CDR1 and CDR2 are SEHNR and FQNEAQ (reference sequence). Trimming took off 10 bases at V and 5 bases at J, with 18 bases between the two ends. The length of the CDR3 is 15 residues.